These 27 T cell receptor beta chains were all obtained from the same sample, sequenced in a study of T cells in Graves' hyperthyroidism and ophthalmopathy. RNA transcripts were the template for amplifying TCR beta CDR3 regions. First-round RT-PCR with HTBI primers amplified the TCR CDR3 region. TCRdb fed the multiplex PCR reads into MiXCR, producing one record per CDR3 protein. The table has a few hundred thousand distinct CDR3 sequences, 18% seen once; the top ten hold roughly 16%. Sequencing was done on a sample of blood. These receptors came from a middle-aged woman with Graves' ophthalmopathy.

A word on this clonotype: A much larger clone sits a single nucleotide away, making a read error possible. This chain joins TRBV29-1 and TRBJ1-1, with D perhaps matching TRBD1 (5 bases). The length of the CDR3 is 14 residues. CDR1 SQVTM and CDR2 ANQGSEA come from the germline V gene. CDR3 DNA: TGCAGCGGAAAATCCGGGACGGTGAATACTGAAGCTTTCTTT. Translation: CSGKSGTVNTEAFF.

In its sample, this clonotype was seen many times. This chain uses TRBV30 with TRBJ1-6; D uncertain. The length of the CDR3 is 8 residues. Germline V gene data show CDR1 as GTSNPN and CDR2 as SVGIG (reference sequence). CDR3 loop: CAMSPLHF. CDR3 DNA sequence: TGTGCGATGTCACCCCTCCACTTT.

This clonotype was detected many times. The V call is TRBV5-1, the J call TRBJ1-2; D perhaps matches TRBD1 (5 bases). Trimming stripped 2 bases from V and 4 bases from J, with 15 bases between. The length of the CDR3 is 15 residues. Germline assignment: CDR1 SGHRS and CDR2 YFSETQ. The CDR3: CASSLGANLGYGYTF. As DNA, the CDR3 is TGCGCCAGCAGCTTAGGGGCAAATCTCGGCTATGGCTACACCTTC.

This clonotype was detected ten times or more. In DNA form, the CDR3 reads TGTGCCAGCAGCCCGGACAGGGATACTGTGAACACTGAAGCTTTCTTT. This sequence encodes CASSPDRDTVNTEAFF. The chain couples TRBV11-1 to TRBJ1-1, with 8 bases that match TRBD1. This CDR3 spans 16 amino acids. The V segment lost 5 bases and the J segment 0 bases; nucleotides outside the gene matches: 8. The germline V gene has CDR1 SGHAT and CDR2 FQDESV (reference sequence).

This clonotype has just one count. A read error may produce the germline difference seen at one junction end. In nucleotides, the CDR3 is TGTGCCAGAAGTTACGGAAGACTCGGATTTGGTGGGACCCTTCTCTCTGGAAACACCATATATTTT. Its protein is CARSYGRLGFGGTLLSGNTIYF. This chain connects TRBV6-2 or TRBV6-3 to TRBJ1-3, with a weak D call TRBD1 (5 bases). The germline gives CDR1 MNHEY, CDR2 SVGEGT. The CDR3 has 22 residues.

This clonotype was detected ten times or more. The chain joins TRBV29-1 to TRBJ1-1; D unresolved. V lost 4 bases to trimming and J lost 8 bases, with 11 bases between them. CDR1 is SQVTM, CDR2 ANQGSEA, per germline. CDR3 length: 11 amino acids. The chain's CDR3 is CSVVWQTEAFF. The CDR3 coding sequence is TGCAGCGTTGTGTGGCAGACAGAAGCTTTCTTT.

This clonotype was recorded many times. The V call is TRBV11-3, the J call TRBJ2-7; the D is unclear. V was trimmed by 5 bases and J by 6 bases, leaving 17 bases between them. The CDR3 runs to 14 residues. CDR1 and CDR2 from the germline V gene are SGHNT and YENEEA. CDR3 loop: CASSPGMEDSEQYF. Here the CDR3 DNA reads TGTGCCAGCAGCCCTGGAATGGAAGATAGCGAGCAGTACTTC.

This clonotype was counted a few times. The genes are TRBV6-5 and TRBJ2-7, with TRBD2 identical over 8 bases. The germline CDR1 and CDR2 sequences are MNHEY and SVGAGI. This CDR3 comprises 16 residues. The V and J ends lost 0 bases and 1 base, in that order; junction bases with no gene match: 5. The CDR3 loop reads CASSYSTGTRSYEQYF. The CDR3 DNA is TGTGCCAGCAGTTACTCCACCGGGACTAGATCCTACGAGCAGTACTTC.

In this sample, this clonotype turned up many times. The chain links TRBV6-2 or TRBV6-3 to TRBJ2-7; no reliable D call. This CDR3 spans 14 amino acids. V was pared by 4 bases and J by 3 bases, with 13 bases between. Germline CDR1 MNHEY, CDR2 SVGEGT. The CDR3 sequence is CASSSHRTNYEQYF. CDR3 DNA: TGTGCCAGCAGTTCTCACCGGACGAACTACGAGCAGTACTTC.

The table lists this clonotype with many counts. The CDR3 DNA sequence: TGTGCCAGCAGCTCACAGGGGGTGGTCTATGGCTACACCTTC. It codes for CASSSQGVVYGYTF. The chain employs TRBV7-9 and TRBJ1-2; 8 nucleotides agree with TRBD1. This CDR3 is 14 amino acids long. Germline V CDR1 and CDR2: SEHNR, FQNEAQ (reference sequence). The V segment lost 4 bases and the J segment 4 bases; nucleotides outside the gene matches: 5.

This clonotype has a count of ten or more. The rearrangement joins TRBV4-1 to TRBJ1-1; tentatively, D is TRBD1 (5 bases). Germline CDR1 is MGHRA and CDR2 is YSYEKL. This CDR3 spans 13 amino acids. V was shortened by 2 bases and J by 3 bases, with 7 bases between the two germline ends. CDR3 nucleotides: TGCGCCAGCAGCCAAATAGGGGACACTGAAGCTTTCTTT. Translating gives CASSQIGDTEAFF.

Many counts were recorded for this clonotype. CDR3 DNA sequence: TGTGCCAGCAGTTACTTAGCGGGAGGGCCGGAGGTCGGGGAGCTGTTTTTT. Its protein product is CASSYLAGGPEVGELFF. The chain has TRBV6-5 and TRBJ2-2; 11 positions match TRBD2. Losses at the gene ends were 1 base for V and 7 bases for J; bases not matched to a gene: 8. Germline V lookup: CDR1 MNHEY, CDR2 SVGAGI. The CDR3 covers 17 residues.

This clonotype was detected many times. The chain uses TRBV9 and TRBJ1-1; 11 bases align to TRBD1. This CDR3 spans 17 amino acids. V shed 0 bases, J shed 8 bases, and the junction held 12 bases outside the gene matches. Germline V CDR1 and CDR2: SGDLS, YYNGEE. CDR3 amino acids: CASSVDGTGGLMVEAFF. CDR3 coding DNA: TGTGCCAGCAGCGTAGACGGGACAGGGGGTTTGATGGTGGAAGCTTTCTTT.

This clonotype showed up many times. The chain couples TRBV6-1 to TRBJ2-2, with D maybe TRBD2 (5 bases). The CDR3 runs to 15 residues. Germline values: CDR1 MNHNS, CDR2 SASEGT. V was clipped by 5 bases and J by 6 bases, with 16 bases between them. The CDR3 region is CASSQTGLASGELFF. CDR3 bases: TGTGCCAGCAGTCAGACGGGGTTGGCTTCCGGGGAGCTGTTTTTT.

This clonotype was picked up many times. The chain recombines TRBV5-1 with TRBJ1-2; the D is unclear. Trimming removed 0 bases from V and 2 bases from J, with 14 bases in between. Germline loops: CDR1 SGHRS, CDR2 YFSETQ. The CDR3 runs 16 residues. Written as DNA, the CDR3 is TGCGCCAGCAGCTTGGGCGGGATCCCTTCCAACTATGGCTACACCTTC. It yields the protein CASSLGGIPSNYGYTF.

This clonotype occurred many times. The gene calls are TRBV12-5 and TRBJ2-4, with 11 bases aligning to TRBD2. The CDR3 is 18 amino acids. The junction had 11 bases not matched to a gene; V was cut back by 5 bases and J by 2 bases. Germline loops: CDR1 LGHNT, CDR2 FRNRAP. CDR3 in amino acids: CASGPGIAGGVTKNIQYF. The CDR3 bases are TGTGCTAGTGGTCCCGGGATAGCGGGAGGGGTAACCAAAAACATTCAGTACTTC.

A remark on this clonotype: A junction boundary mismatches the germline segment, possibly from a read error. The chain employs TRBV28 and TRBJ1-6; D ambiguous. CDR3 length equals 14 residues. Germline CDR1 is MDHEN and CDR2 is SYDVKM. The CDR3 region is CASSLLVQNSPLLF. CDR3 sequence (DNA): TGTGCCAGCAGTTTACTGGTACAGAATTCACCCCTCCTCTTT.

In the case of this clonotype: This may come from a read error, since a much larger clone is one base off. The conserved final phenylalanine or tryptophan is absent from the CDR3, which likely points to a read error. The rearrangement uses TRBV11-2 and TRBJ2-7, with 7 nucleotides matching TRBD1. Unmatched junction bases numbered 3, after V lost 1 base and J lost 3 bases. This CDR3 spans 14 amino acids. Germline assignment: CDR1 SGHAT and CDR2 FQNNGV. The CDR3 here is CASSLVGTDYEQYI. The CDR3 coding sequence is TGTGCCAGCAGCTTAGTTGGGACAGACTACGAGCAGTACATC.

There are many counts of this clonotype. The chain combines TRBV6-2 or TRBV6-3 with TRBJ2-7, with 14 bases aligning to TRBD2. The length of the CDR3 is 18 residues. Germline V lookup: CDR1 MNHEY, CDR2 SVGEGT. With V trimmed by 0 bases and J by 1 base, 5 bases remained unmatched. CDR3 DNA: TGTGCCAGCAGTTACTCTGGGACTAGCGGGAGTTCTTCCTACGAGCAGTACTTC. Its translation: CASSYSGTSGSSSYEQYF.

There are many counts of this clonotype. The J gene is TRBJ2-3, the V gene TRBV18; no definite D call. Looked up from germline, CDR1 is KGHSH and CDR2 is LQKENI. This CDR3 region has 11 residues. The germline V and J ends were trimmed by 1 base and 10 bases, with 6 bases remaining between them. This CDR3 is CASSPRMAQYF. CDR3 bases: TGTGCCAGCTCACCACGCATGGCGCAGTATTTT.

This clonotype was counted many times. V is TRBV28 and J is TRBJ2-7; a possible D gene is TRBD2 (6 bases). The germline V gene encodes CDR1 MDHEN and CDR2 SYDVKM. This CDR3 region has 13 residues. V was clipped by 3 bases and J by 2 bases, with 8 bases between them. CDR3 amino acids: CASSFSGAYEQYF. CDR3 DNA sequence: TGTGCCAGCAGTTTTTCGGGAGCCTACGAGCAGTACTTC.

This clonotype was detected ten times or more. This rearrangement joins TRBV12-3 or TRBV12-4 to TRBJ1-5; 8 bases fit TRBD1. The ends lost 6 bases at V and 1 base at J; junction bases unmatched: 2. There are 14 residues in the CDR3. CDR3 loop: CASRRTGSNQPQHF. The CDR3 DNA reads as TGTGCCAGCAGAAGGACAGGGAGCAATCAGCCCCAGCATTTT.

This clonotype was observed many times. This chain connects TRBV29-1 to TRBJ1-2, with 11 positions matching TRBD1. The CDR3 runs to 13 residues. V gave up 4 bases and J gave up 11 bases; unmatched junction bases: 9. Germline V lookup: CDR1 SQVTM, CDR2 ANQGSEA. The CDR3 loop reads CSVGTGQGAGYTF. The CDR3 DNA reads as TGCAGCGTTGGCACCGGACAGGGGGCCGGATACACCTTC.

This clonotype has ten or more counts. One junction end disagrees with the germline gene, perhaps due to a read error. The rearrangement uses TRBV29-1 and TRBJ2-2, with 8 bases that match TRBD2. The CDR3 length is 13 residues. CDR1 is SQVTM and CDR2 is ANQGSEA in the germline V gene. Here the CDR3 reads CSGAGGATGELFF. Here the CDR3 DNA reads TGTTCGGGGGCGGGAGGTGCGACCGGGGAGCTGTTTTTT.

There are many counts of this clonotype. The chain joins TRBV2 to TRBJ2-5, with TRBD2 matching 14 bases. V dropped 3 bases and J dropped 9; count of bases not matched to a gene: 6. Germline CDR1 SNHLY, CDR2 FYNNEI. This CDR3 is 15 amino acids long. The CDR3 nucleotides are TGTGCCAGCAGTGACCCGGGACTAGCGGGAGTGGCCCAGTACTTC. It specifies CASSDPGLAGVAQYF.

This clonotype was picked up many times. The chain combines TRBV10-3 with TRBJ1-5; D ambiguous. CDR3 length: 14 amino acids. Trimming pared 2 bases from V and 6 bases from J, leaving 11 bases between. CDR1 and CDR2 (germline): ENHRY, SYGVKD. Here the CDR3 reads CAISETLDGQPQHF. CDR3 nucleotide sequence: TGTGCCATCAGTGAGACGCTGGATGGTCAGCCCCAGCATTTT.

There are many counts of this clonotype. The CDR3, as DNA: TGTGCCAGCAGTTTTATTGGGCGGGCAAGCACTGAAGCTTTCTTT. This sequence encodes CASSFIGRASTEAFF. The V call is TRBV27, the J call TRBJ1-1, with D unclear. This CDR3 has 15 amino acids. Trimming pared 3 bases from V and 4 bases from J, leaving 15 bases between. CDR1 MNHEY and CDR2 SMNVEV come from the germline V gene (reference sequence).